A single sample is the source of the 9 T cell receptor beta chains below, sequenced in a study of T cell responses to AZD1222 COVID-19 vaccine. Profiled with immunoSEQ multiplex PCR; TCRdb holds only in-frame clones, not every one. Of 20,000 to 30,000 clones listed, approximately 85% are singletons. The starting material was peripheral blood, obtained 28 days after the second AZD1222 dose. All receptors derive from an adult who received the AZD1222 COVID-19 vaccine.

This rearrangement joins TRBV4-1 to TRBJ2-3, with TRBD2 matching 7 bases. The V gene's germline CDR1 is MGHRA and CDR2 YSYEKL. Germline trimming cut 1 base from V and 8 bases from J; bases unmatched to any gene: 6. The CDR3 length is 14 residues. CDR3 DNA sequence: TGCGCCAGCAGCCAAGGCCTAGCGGTGGGTACGCAGTATTTT. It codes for CASSQGLAVGTQYF.

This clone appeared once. CDR3 residues: CARGMGFRIRGYTF. In nucleotides, the CDR3 is TGTGCCAGAGGTATGGGGTTTAGAATAAGGGGCTACACCTTC. The chain links TRBV19 to TRBJ1-2; D remains ambiguous. The V and J ends lost 9 bases and 8 bases respectively, with 22 bases between them. The CDR3 loop spans 14 amino acids. Germline assignment: CDR1 LNHDA and CDR2 SQIVND (reference sequence).

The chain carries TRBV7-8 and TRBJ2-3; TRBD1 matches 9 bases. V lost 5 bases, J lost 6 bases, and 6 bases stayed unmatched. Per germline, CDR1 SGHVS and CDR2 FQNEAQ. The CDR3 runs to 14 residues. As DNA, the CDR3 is TGTGCCAGCAGCACCCGGGACAGGGTTGATACGCAGTATTTT. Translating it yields CASSTRDRVDTQYF. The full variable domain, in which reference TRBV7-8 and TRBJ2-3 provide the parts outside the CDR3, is GAGVSQSPRYKVAKRGQDVALRCDPISGHVSLFWYQQALGQGPEFLTYFQNEAQLDKSGLPSDRFFAERPEGSVSTLKIQRTQQEDSAVYLCASSTRDRVDTQYFGPGTRLTVL.

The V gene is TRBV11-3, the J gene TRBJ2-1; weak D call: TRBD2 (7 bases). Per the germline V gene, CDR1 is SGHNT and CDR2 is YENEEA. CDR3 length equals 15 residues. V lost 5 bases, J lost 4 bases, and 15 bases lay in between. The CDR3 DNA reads TGTGCCAGCAGCGGTCGGGGGGCTAAATACAATGAGCAGTTCTTC. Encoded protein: CASSGRGAKYNEQFF.

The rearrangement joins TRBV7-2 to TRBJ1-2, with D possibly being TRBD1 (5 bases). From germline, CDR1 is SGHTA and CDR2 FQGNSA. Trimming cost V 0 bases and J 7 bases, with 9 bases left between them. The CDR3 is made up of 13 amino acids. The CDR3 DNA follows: TGTGCCAGCAGCTTAGCCAGGGAAGGTGGCTACACCTTC. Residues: CASSLAREGGYTF.

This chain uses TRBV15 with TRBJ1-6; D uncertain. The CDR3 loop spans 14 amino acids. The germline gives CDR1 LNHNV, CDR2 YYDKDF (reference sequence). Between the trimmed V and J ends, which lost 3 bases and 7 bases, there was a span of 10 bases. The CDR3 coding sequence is TGTGCCACCAGCAGTCTAGGGCGAAATTCACCCCTCCACTTT. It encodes CATSSLGRNSPLHF.

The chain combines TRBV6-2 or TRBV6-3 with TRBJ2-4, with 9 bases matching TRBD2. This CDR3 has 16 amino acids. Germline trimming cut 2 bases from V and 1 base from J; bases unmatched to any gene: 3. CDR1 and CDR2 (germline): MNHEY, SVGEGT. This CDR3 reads CASSYTSGGAKNIQYF. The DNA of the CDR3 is TGTGCCAGCAGTTACACCAGCGGGGGGGCCAAAAACATTCAGTACTTC.

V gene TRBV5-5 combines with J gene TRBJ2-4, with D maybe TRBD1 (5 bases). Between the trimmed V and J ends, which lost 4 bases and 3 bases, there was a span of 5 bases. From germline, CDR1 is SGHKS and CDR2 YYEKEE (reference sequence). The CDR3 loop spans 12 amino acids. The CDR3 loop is CASSGHKNIQYF. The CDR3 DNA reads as TGTGCCAGCAGCGGACACAAAAACATTCAGTACTTC.

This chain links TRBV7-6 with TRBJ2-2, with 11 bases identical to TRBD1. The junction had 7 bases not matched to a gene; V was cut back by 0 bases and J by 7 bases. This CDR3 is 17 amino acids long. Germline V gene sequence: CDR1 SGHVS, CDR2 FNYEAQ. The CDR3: CASSLAPGQGEDGELFF. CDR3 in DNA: TGTGCCAGCAGCTTAGCGCCGGGACAGGGGGAGGACGGGGAGCTGTTTTTT.